This T cell receptor beta chain is from a study of response to subunit inactivated influenza vaccine. Study-wide results and caveats: New T cells are recruited in small numbers by each seasonal influenza vaccination, according to the authors' suggestion.

TCRdb re-analysed the RT-PCR reads in MiXCR, keeping a single row per CDR3 protein. The sample holds around 580,000 distinct CDR3 sequences, about 14% seen once. Germline CDR1 and CDR2: SEHNR and FQNEAQ (reference sequence). V trimming: 5 bases; J trimming: 9 bases; junction bases outside the gene matches: 13. The CDR3 loop spans 15 amino acids. Details on this clonotype: Antigen unknown.

The sequence came from a man aged 50 to 60 who received an inactivated influenza vaccine. The sequencing used PBMCs from blood, collected 12 days after vaccination. This rearrangement joins TRBV7-9 to TRBJ1-5; 7 bases map to TRBD1. CDR3 sequence (DNA): TGTGCCAGCAGCCTCTCCGACAGGGACCCTATGCCCCAGCATTTT. Its translation is CASSLSDRDPMPQHF.